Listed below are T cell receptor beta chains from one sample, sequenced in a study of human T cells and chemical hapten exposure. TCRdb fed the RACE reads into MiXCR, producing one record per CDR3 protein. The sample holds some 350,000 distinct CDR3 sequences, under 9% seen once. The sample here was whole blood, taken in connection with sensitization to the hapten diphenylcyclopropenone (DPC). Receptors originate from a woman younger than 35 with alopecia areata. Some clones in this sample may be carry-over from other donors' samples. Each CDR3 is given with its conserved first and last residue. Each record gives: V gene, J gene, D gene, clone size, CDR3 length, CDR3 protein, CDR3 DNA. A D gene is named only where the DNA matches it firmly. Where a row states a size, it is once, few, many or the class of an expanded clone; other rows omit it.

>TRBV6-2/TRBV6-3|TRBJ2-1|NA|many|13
CASRTSSYNEQFF
TGTGCCAGCCGAACATCCTCCTACAATGAGCAGTTCTTC
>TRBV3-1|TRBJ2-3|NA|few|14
CASKEGGGTDTQYF
TGTGCCAGCAAGGAGGGCGGGGGCACAGATACGCAGTATTTT
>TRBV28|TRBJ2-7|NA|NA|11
CASSLATEQYF
TGTGCCAGCAGTCTGGCGACCGAGCAGTACTTC
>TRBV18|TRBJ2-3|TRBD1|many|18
CASSPPKGDRGRADTQYF
TGTGCCAGCTCACCACCGAAGGGGGACAGGGGAAGGGCAGATACGCAGTATTTT
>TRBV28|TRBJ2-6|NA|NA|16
CASKKGPGASSSVLTF
TGTGCCAGCAAGAAGGGGCCGGGGGCGTCATCCTCCGTCCTGACTTTC
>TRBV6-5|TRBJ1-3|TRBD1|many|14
CASSRLTGGSTIYF
TGTGCCAGCAGTCGCCTGACAGGGGGAAGCACCATATATTTT
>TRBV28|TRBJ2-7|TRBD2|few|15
CASSLDLAGGYEQYF
TGTGCCAGCAGTTTAGATCTAGCGGGGGGCTACGAGCAGTACTTC
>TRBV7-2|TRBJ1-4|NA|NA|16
CASSIKSGGIGEKLFF
TGTGCCAGCAGCATTAAGAGCGGGGGCATAGGAGAAAAACTGTTTTTT
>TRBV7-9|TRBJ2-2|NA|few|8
CASSFLFF
TGTGCCAGCAGCTTCTTGTTTTTT
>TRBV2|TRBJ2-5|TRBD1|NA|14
CASSDRGRQETQYF
TGTGCCAGCAGTGACAGGGGGCGGCAAGAGACCCAGTACTTC